This entry is about one T cell receptor beta chain. The source of the sample is a study of blood T cell repertoires in COVID-19. Whole-study context: Collection of acute and convalescent COVID-19 samples took place in the United States, Italy and Spain. Sample material is recorded as cDNA or gDNA derived from T cells, B-cell-depleted T cells, or PBMCs.

Authors' processing steps: Amplification from reference gene primers served as the basis for estimated nucleated cell counts. Using immunoSEQ multiplex PCR, the repertoire was profiled, and TCRdb retains in-frame clones only, with some absent. That table supplies the V and J calls and clone size; D and trimming were determined from the DNA. Of over 45,000 clones listed, approximately 90% are singletons. Germline V gene sequence: CDR1 LGHNT, CDR2 FRNRAP. Trimming left V 5 bases short and J 1 base short, with 29 bases between. This CDR3 is built from 20 residues. Sequenced material: peripheral blood. The chain employs TRBV12-5 and TRBJ1-2, with a possible D match to TRBD1 (6 bases). The sequence was obtained from a woman aged 60-70 years with active or convalescent COVID-19. Written as DNA, the CDR3 is TGTGCTAGTGGTAACACTACCTCAATAATGGACAGCTTGAATAACTATGGCTACACCTTC. It codes for CASGNTTSIMDSLNNYGYTF.